This TCR beta chain was documented in a study of vaccination and CD4 T cells after COVID-19. Germline loops: CDR1 DFQATT, CDR2 SNEGSKA (reference sequence). The junction had 4 bases not matched to a gene; V was cut back by 1 base and J by 8 bases. The CDR3 is made up of 13 amino acids. The treatment: roughly nine-day PBMC culture with coronavirus spike peptide pools or control peptides (ViraFEST assay). The Oncomine TCR Beta short-read assay was applied to DNA of cultured CD4+ T cells. TCRdb analysed the PCR reads with MiXCR anew, one entry per CDR3 protein. The sample includes 8,000 or so distinct CDR3 sequences, less than 60% seen only once; the top ten take roughly half. A remark on this clonotype: Its target is unknown.

The receptor was derived from a human donor who had recovered from COVID-19. The rearrangement joins TRBV20-1 to TRBJ2-4; 8 positions agree with TRBD2. Sequencing was carried out using CD4+ T cells from blood, cultured in vitro. The CDR3 loop reads CSARAGGRDIQYF. The CDR3 DNA is TGCAGTGCTAGAGCGGGGGGGCGAGACATTCAGTACTTC.